This T cell receptor beta chain was profiled in a study of persistence of HIV-infected CD4 T cells. The immunoSEQ assay was version 4, run in survey mode. TCRdb's copy holds only in-frame clones and misses some; the assay was immunoSEQ multiplex PCR. This table has nearly 20,000 clones, around three fifths appearing once. This clone was recorded once. Its specificity is unknown. Cells were stimulated with overlapping HIV-1 Gag 15-mer peptides. Responding CD4+ T cells were sorted by upregulation of both CD40 ligand and CD69. Germline CDR1 LNHDA, CDR2 SQIVND (reference sequence). The length of the CDR3 is 14 residues. The germline V and J ends were trimmed by 3 bases and 1 base, with 8 bases remaining between them.

This TCR came from an adult woman with HIV who was CMV-seropositive. V gene TRBV19 combines with J gene TRBJ2-3; D call uncertain. Sequencing used CD4+ T cells sorted from PBMCs after roughly 20-hour stimulation, obtained from a patient who received antiretroviral therapy. The CDR3 DNA follows: TGTGCCAGTAGTATTTTCACAGGCACAGATACGCAGTATTTT. The encoded protein is CASSIFTGTDTQYF. The variable domain in full, with the rest retrieved from reference TRBV19 and TRBJ2-3, is DGGITQSPKYLFRKEGQNVTLSCEQNLNHDAMYWYRQDPGQGLRLIYYSQIVNDFQKGDIAEGYSVSREKKESFPLTVTSAQKNPTAFYLCASSIFTGTDTQYFGPGTRLTVL.